This TCR beta chain was found in a study of cytomegalovirus exposure and HLA in healthy donors. The CDR3 has 15 residues. Germline-derived CDR1 and CDR2 are MNHEY and SVGAGI. The junction had 4 bases not matched to a gene; V was cut back by 3 bases and J by 7 bases. Overall study results and limits: CMV serostatus was the sole immune exposure information available. Researchers reported in a later analysis that a missense DCLRE1C variant was tied to TCR beta V- and J-gene trimming. TRBV6-2, TRBV6-3 and some other V segments were excluded as indistinguishable. Based on reports, TCR beta sequences accurately predicted HLA-A and HLA-B alleles for most subjects.

About this clone: Its cognate antigen is unknown.

Primers included in the PCR were 60 Vbeta and 13 Jbeta primers. The assay was immunoSEQ multiplex PCR, and TCRdb's table has in-frame clones only and misses some. The data show around 190,000 clones, about three quarters seen once. This receptor was obtained from a man in his forties in good health and CMV-seronegative. The rearrangement links TRBV6-5 to TRBJ1-6, with 9 positions matching TRBD1. What was sequenced was PBMCs. The CDR3 coding sequence is TGTGCCAGCAGTTATGGACAGGGGTGGAATTCACCCCTCCACTTT. It translates to CASSYGQGWNSPLHF.